Listed here are 24 T cell receptor beta chains from one sample, sequenced in a study of beta chain features in type 1 diabetes. The antigens for these receptors are not known. Regarding the study as a whole: Across all four CD4+ subsets, people with type 1 diabetes showed modestly shorter TCRB CDR3s.

TCRB transcripts that were expressed got sequenced, as all of the isolated RNA had been reverse transcribed. The protocol was immunoSEQ multiplex PCR, while the TCRdb copy is restricted to in-frame clones and leaves out a portion. The sample carries 150,000 to 200,000 clones, roughly 60% recorded once. Sequenced input: naive CD4+ T cells from blood. These receptor sequences come from a man aged 25-40 years with type 1 diabetes.

The chain has TRBV20-1 and TRBJ2-7; D gene uncertain. Trimming pared 6 bases from V and 6 bases from J, leaving 12 bases between. The CDR3 has 11 residues. Germline V gives CDR1 DFQATT, CDR2 SNEGSKA (reference sequence). CDR3 sequence: CSAETRTEQYF. In DNA form, the CDR3 reads TGCAGTGCGGAGACAAGGACCGAGCAGTACTTC.

V is TRBV7-2 and J is TRBJ2-3; 10 nucleotides agree with TRBD1. CDR3 length: 16 amino acids. CDR1 SGHTA and CDR2 FQGNSA come from the germline V gene. V was pared by 4 bases and J by 1 base, with 5 bases of the junction left unmatched. The CDR3 DNA reads as TGTGCCAGCAGCTCCATCGGGACAGGGGGCACAGATACGCAGTATTTT. This sequence encodes CASSSIGTGGTDTQYF.

This chain uses TRBV30 with TRBJ2-3; D is ambiguous. The ends were cut back, 3 bases at V and 4 bases at J, with 8 bases in the middle. The CDR3 contains 12 residues. CDR1 GTSNPN and CDR2 SVGIG come from the germline V gene (reference sequence). CDR3 bases: TGTGCCTGGAGCGTAAGCTCAGATACGCAGTATTTT. Translated: CAWSVSSDTQYF. Supplemented by reference TRBV30 and TRBJ2-3, the full variable domain reads SQTIHQWPATLVQPVGSPLSLECTVEGTSNPNLYWYRQAAGRGLQLLFYSVGIGQISSEVPQNLSASRPQDRQFILSSKKLLLSDSGFYLCAWSVSSDTQYFGPGTRLTVL.

Only a few counts were recorded for this clone. The genes are TRBV7-2 and TRBJ2-3; 10 bases are a match to TRBD2. V was pared by 3 bases and J by 3 bases, with 6 bases of the junction left unmatched. Germline CDR1 is SGHTA and CDR2 is FQGNSA. CDR3 size: 16 residues. Written as DNA, the CDR3 is TGTGCCAGCAGCTTTACTAGCGGGGTTGGGACAGATACGCAGTATTTT. It codes for CASSFTSGVGTDTQYF.

The chain is built from TRBV9 and TRBJ2-3; 11 nucleotides match TRBD2. The CDR3 runs to 16 residues. Germline values: CDR1 SGDLS, CDR2 YYNGEE. V shed 0 bases and J 2 bases; nucleotides not matched to a gene: 2. Written as DNA, the CDR3 is TGTGCCAGCAGCGTAGTAGCGGGGGGGAACACAGATACGCAGTATTTT. It translates to CASSVVAGGNTDTQYF.

The chain combines TRBV7-2 with TRBJ2-5; TRBD1 matches at 8 bases. Trimming at V came to 6 bases and at J to 4 bases, leaving 7 bases not matched to a gene. CDR1 is SGHTA, CDR2 FQGNSA, per germline. The CDR3 sequence is 14 residues long. CDR3 bases: TGTGCCAGCAGTTTGGGACAGGTGGTAGAGACCCAGTACTTC. Its translation: CASSLGQVVETQYF.

This sequence joins TRBV7-8 and TRBJ2-5, with 10 bases lining up with TRBD1. V shed 1 base, J shed 4 bases, and the junction held 3 bases outside the gene matches. This CDR3 spans 15 amino acids. The germline gives CDR1 SGHVS, CDR2 FQNEAQ. Written as DNA, the CDR3 is TGTGCCAGCAGCTTAGGTGACAGGGGGCGAGAGACCCAGTACTTC. It encodes CASSLGDRGRETQYF.

The V gene is TRBV5-1, the J gene TRBJ2-3; TRBD2 matches 12 bases. Germline CDR1 reads SGHRS; CDR2 reads YFSETQ. The trim removed 4 bases at V and 6 bases at J, leaving 9 bases unmatched. The CDR3 sequence is 16 residues long. The CDR3 sequence is CASSRTSGALHDTQYF. In DNA form, the CDR3 reads TGCGCCAGCAGCAGGACTAGCGGGGCCCTACATGATACGCAGTATTTT.

This clone was detected a few times. The chain recombines TRBV29-1 with TRBJ1-2; no firm D call. Deletions cut 4 bases from V and 2 bases from J, with 8 bases between. The CDR3 runs 12 residues. The V gene's germline CDR1 is SQVTM and CDR2 ANQGSEA. This chain's CDR3 is CSVATGNYGYTF. The CDR3 DNA follows: TGCAGCGTTGCGACCGGGAACTATGGCTACACCTTC.

This chain uses TRBV9 with TRBJ2-5, with 8 bases matching TRBD2. The length of the CDR3 is 14 residues. With V trimmed by 2 bases and J by 4 bases, 4 bases remained unmatched. The germline V gene encodes CDR1 SGDLS and CDR2 YYNGEE. The DNA for the CDR3 is TGTGCCAGCAGCGTTAGCGGGGAAAGAGAGACCCAGTACTTC. Translation: CASSVSGERETQYF.

The chain combines TRBV28 with TRBJ2-3; TRBD1 is a possible D gene (6 bases). From germline, CDR1 is MDHEN and CDR2 SYDVKM. The CDR3 runs 13 residues. Trimming left V 6 bases short and J 6 bases short, with 13 bases between. Here the CDR3 reads CASRRTAPDTQYF. The CDR3 DNA reads TGTGCCAGCAGGAGGACAGCCCCGGATACGCAGTATTTT.

This clone has more than one count but fewer than ten. The chain links TRBV30 to TRBJ1-3; 7 bases align to TRBD1. Losses at the gene ends were 3 bases for V and 4 bases for J; bases not matched to a gene: 6. CDR1 GTSNPN and CDR2 SVGIG come from the germline V gene (reference sequence). The CDR3 length is 14 residues. The CDR3, as DNA: TGTGCCTGGAGCTTAGGGGGCCTGGGAAACACCATATATTTT. It is translated as CAWSLGGLGNTIYF.

The table lists this clone with a few counts. The rearrangement joins TRBV5-1 to TRBJ1-2; D gene unclear. In germline, CDR1 is SGHRS, CDR2 YFSETQ. Trimming removed 0 bases from V and 1 base from J, with 7 bases in between. This CDR3 has 14 residues. The CDR3 bases are TGCGCCAGCAGCTTGGATACAGTTAACTATGGCTACACCTTC. Its protein is CASSLDTVNYGYTF.

Concerning this clone itself: The junction does not match germline at one end; this may be a read error. The chain has TRBV6-5 and TRBJ1-6; unclear D gene. Germline-derived CDR1 and CDR2 are MNHEY and SVGAGI. This CDR3 comprises 12 residues. CDR3 coding DNA: TGTGCCAGCAGTTCCTCTAATTCACCCCTCCACTTT. Its translation is CASSSSNSPLHF.

The chain is built from TRBV14 and TRBJ1-4, with D possibly TRBD1 on 5 matching bases. V was trimmed by 6 bases and J by 9 bases, leaving 14 bases between them. The CDR3 length is 13 residues. The germline CDR1 and CDR2 sequences are SGHDN and FVKESK. The CDR3 loop reads CASSHTGTQKLFF. As DNA, the CDR3 is TGTGCCAGCAGTCACACCGGGACTCAAAAACTGTTTTTT.

In its sample, this clone was seen a few times. The chain joins TRBV29-1 to TRBJ2-7; D not resolved. The germline V and J ends were trimmed by 5 bases and 2 bases, with 10 bases remaining between them. The germline V gene encodes CDR1 SQVTM and CDR2 ANQGSEA. The CDR3 has 12 amino acids. The CDR3 loop reads CSVLTITYEQYF. The CDR3 DNA reads TGCAGCGTTTTGACAATCACCTACGAGCAGTACTTC.

This clone has just one count. The chain couples TRBV9 to TRBJ2-7; D might be TRBD2 (6 bases). V was clipped by 0 bases and J by 0 bases, with 13 bases between them. The germline V gene has CDR1 SGDLS and CDR2 YYNGEE. CDR3 length: 16 amino acids. Here the CDR3 reads CASSVDGRTNSYEQYF. Here the CDR3 DNA reads TGTGCCAGCAGCGTAGACGGCAGGACTAACTCCTACGAGCAGTACTTC.

The CDR3 reads CAWNRTGQNSPLHF. Here the CDR3 DNA reads TGTGCCTGGAATAGGACAGGGCAGAATTCACCCCTCCACTTT. The J gene is TRBJ1-6, the V gene TRBV30; 8 bases are a match to TRBD1. Germline assignment: CDR1 GTSNPN and CDR2 SVGIG (reference sequence). The length of the CDR3 is 14 residues. The trim removed 4 bases at V and 7 bases at J, leaving 6 bases unmatched.

A few counts support this clone. V and J are TRBV29-1 and TRBJ2-1; D ambiguous. CDR3 length: 14 residues. With 4 bases removed from V and 0 bases from J, the gap between germline ends came to 10 bases. Germline CDR1 and CDR2: SQVTM and ANQGSEA. CDR3 in amino acids: CSVVPPYSYNEQFF. The CDR3 DNA follows: TGCAGCGTTGTTCCTCCTTACTCCTACAATGAGCAGTTCTTC.

The V gene is TRBV29-1, the J gene TRBJ2-1; 9 bases line up with TRBD1. CDR1 and CDR2 from the germline V gene are SQVTM and ANQGSEA. The J segment lost 6 bases and the V segment lost 3 bases, leaving 3 bases of the junction unmatched. This CDR3 has 13 amino acids. The CDR3 loop is CSVDGQGTNEQFF. CDR3 DNA sequence: TGCAGCGTTGACGGACAGGGGACCAATGAGCAGTTCTTC.

V and J are TRBV9 and TRBJ2-1, with 8 bases fitting TRBD2. The CDR3 contains 14 residues. V trimming: 1 base; J trimming: 9 bases; junction bases outside the gene matches: 6. Per germline, CDR1 SGDLS and CDR2 YYNGEE. This CDR3 is CASSVPAGAGEQFF. DNA of the CDR3: TGTGCCAGCAGCGTACCAGCGGGGGCCGGTGAGCAGTTCTTC. The complete variable domain, with remaining parts taken from reference TRBV9 and TRBJ2-1, reads DSGVTQTPKHLITATGQRVTLRCSPRSGDLSVYWYQQSLDQGLQFLIQYYNGEERAKGNILERFSAQQFPDLHSELNLSSLELGDSALYFCASSVPAGAGEQFFGPGTRLTVL.

V and J are TRBV4-3 and TRBJ1-4; D gene uncertain. The CDR3 sequence is 17 residues long. Trimming stripped 2 bases from V and 0 bases from J, with 13 bases between. The germline CDR1 and CDR2 sequences are LGHNA and YSLEER. CDR3 DNA sequence: TGCGCCAGCAGCCAATTCTTGCAAGGTGCAACTAATGAAAAACTGTTTTTT. Translation gives CASSQFLQGATNEKLFF.

The chain recombines TRBV18 with TRBJ2-1; D remains ambiguous. The germline gives CDR1 KGHSH, CDR2 LQKENI. The CDR3 totals 13 residues. Trimming took 3 bases from V and 5 from J, leaving 8 bases between them. CDR3 region: CASSPGRNNEQFF. DNA of the CDR3: TGTGCCAGCTCACCGGGCAGGAACAATGAGCAGTTCTTC.

This clone was picked up a small number of times. CDR3 bases: TGTGCCTGGAGTGTAAGATTGGACAATGAGCAGTTCTTC. Its translation is CAWSVRLDNEQFF. The chain recombines TRBV30 with TRBJ2-1, with D uncertain. With 0 bases removed from V and 5 bases from J, the gap between germline ends came to 8 bases. CDR3 length: 13 amino acids. Germline loops: CDR1 GTSNPN, CDR2 SVGIG (reference sequence).